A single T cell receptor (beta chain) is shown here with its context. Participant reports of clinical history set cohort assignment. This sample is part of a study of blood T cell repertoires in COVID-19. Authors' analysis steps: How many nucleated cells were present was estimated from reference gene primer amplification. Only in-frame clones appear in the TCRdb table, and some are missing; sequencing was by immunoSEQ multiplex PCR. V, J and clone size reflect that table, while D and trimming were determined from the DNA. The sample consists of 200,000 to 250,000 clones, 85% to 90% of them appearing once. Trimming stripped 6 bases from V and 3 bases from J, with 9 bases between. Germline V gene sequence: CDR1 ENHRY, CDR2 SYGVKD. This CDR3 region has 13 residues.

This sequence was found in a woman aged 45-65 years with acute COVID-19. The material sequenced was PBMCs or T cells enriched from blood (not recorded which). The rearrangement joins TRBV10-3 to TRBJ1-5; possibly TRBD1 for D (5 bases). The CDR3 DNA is TGTGCCATCAGGGGACTCCTCAATCAGCCCCAGCATTTT. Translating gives CAIRGLLNQPQHF.